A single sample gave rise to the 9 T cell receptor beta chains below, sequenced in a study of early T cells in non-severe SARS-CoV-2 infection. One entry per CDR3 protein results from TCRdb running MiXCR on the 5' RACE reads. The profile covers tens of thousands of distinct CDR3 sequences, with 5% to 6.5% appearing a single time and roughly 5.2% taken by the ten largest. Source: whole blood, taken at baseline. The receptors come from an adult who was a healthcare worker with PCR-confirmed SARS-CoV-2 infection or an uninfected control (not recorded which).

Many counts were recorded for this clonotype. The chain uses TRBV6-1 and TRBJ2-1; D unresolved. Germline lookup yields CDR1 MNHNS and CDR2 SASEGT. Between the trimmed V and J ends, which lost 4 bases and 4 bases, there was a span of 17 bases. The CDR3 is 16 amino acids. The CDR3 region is CASSATTTLSYNEQFF. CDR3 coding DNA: TGTGCCAGCAGTGCCACCACTACATTGTCTTACAATGAGCAGTTCTTC.

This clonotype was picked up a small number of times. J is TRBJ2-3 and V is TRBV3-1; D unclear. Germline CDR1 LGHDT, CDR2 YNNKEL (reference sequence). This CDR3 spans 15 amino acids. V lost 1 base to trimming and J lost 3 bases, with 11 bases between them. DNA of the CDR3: TGTGCCAGCAGCCAAGGGACCGGGCGGACAGATACGCAGTATTTT. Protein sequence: CASSQGTGRTDTQYF.

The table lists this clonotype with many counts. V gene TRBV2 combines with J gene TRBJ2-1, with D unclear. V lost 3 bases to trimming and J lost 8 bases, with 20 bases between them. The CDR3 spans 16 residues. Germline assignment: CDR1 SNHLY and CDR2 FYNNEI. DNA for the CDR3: TGTGCCAGCAGTGATGTGAACCTACCCTATGAGGATGAGCAGTTCTTC. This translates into CASSDVNLPYEDEQFF.

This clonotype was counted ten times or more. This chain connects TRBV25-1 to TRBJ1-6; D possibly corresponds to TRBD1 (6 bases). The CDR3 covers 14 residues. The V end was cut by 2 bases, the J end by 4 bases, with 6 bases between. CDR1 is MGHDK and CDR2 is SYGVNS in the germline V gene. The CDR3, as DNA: TGTGCCAGCAGTGAAGGACAGTATAATTCACCCCTCCACTTT. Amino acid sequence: CASSEGQYNSPLHF.

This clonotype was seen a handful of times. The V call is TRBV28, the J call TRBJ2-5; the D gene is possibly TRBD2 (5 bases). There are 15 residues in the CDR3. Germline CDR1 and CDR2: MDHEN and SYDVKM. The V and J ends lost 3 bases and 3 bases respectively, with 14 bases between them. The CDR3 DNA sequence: TGTGCCAGCAGTTTGGTTCTAGCAGTGAAAGAGACCCAGTACTTC. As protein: CASSLVLAVKETQYF.

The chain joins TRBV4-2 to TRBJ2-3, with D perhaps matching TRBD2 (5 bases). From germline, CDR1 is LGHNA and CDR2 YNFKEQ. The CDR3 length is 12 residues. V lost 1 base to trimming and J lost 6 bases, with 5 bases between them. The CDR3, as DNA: TGTGCCAGCAGCCAAGCGGGGGATACGCAGTATTTT. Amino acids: CASSQAGDTQYF.

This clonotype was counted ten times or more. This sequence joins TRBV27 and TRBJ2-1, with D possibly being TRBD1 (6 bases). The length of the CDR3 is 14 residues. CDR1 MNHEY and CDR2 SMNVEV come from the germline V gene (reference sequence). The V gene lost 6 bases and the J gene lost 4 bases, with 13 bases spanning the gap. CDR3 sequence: CASSPETGYNEQFF. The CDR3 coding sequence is TGTGCCAGCAGCCCAGAGACAGGATACAATGAGCAGTTCTTC.

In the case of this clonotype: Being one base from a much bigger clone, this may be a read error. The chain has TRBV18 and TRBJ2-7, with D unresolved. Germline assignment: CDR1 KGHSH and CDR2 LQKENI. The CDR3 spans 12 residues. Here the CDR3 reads CTSSPSSYEQYF. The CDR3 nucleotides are TGTACCAGCTCACCAAGCTCCTACGAGCAGTACTTC.

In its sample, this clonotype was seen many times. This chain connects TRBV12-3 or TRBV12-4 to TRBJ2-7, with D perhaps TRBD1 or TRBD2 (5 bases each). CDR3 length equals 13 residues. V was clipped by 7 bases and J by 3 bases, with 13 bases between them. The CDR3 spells CASNLNGGYEQYF. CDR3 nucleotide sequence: TGTGCCAGCAATCTTAATGGGGGCTACGAGCAGTACTTC.